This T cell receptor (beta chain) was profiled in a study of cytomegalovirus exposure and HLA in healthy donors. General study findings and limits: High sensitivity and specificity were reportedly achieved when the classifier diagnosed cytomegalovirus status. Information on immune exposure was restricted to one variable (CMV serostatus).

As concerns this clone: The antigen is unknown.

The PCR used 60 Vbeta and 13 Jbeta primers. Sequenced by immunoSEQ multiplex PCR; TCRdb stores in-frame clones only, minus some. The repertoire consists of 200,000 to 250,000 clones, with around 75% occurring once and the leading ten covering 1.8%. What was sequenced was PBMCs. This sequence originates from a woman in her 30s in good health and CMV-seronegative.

The CDR3 region has the DNA TGTGCCAGCAGCTCAGACTGGACAGGGAGGGCGAACACCGGGGAGCTGTTTTTT. Translated, it gives CASSSDWTGRANTGELFF. The rearrangement joins TRBV7-9 to TRBJ2-2; D might be TRBD1 (8 bases). Trimming removed 4 bases from V and 0 bases from J, with 18 bases in between. Per germline, CDR1 SEHNR and CDR2 FQNEAQ (reference sequence). CDR3 length equals 18 residues.